This T cell receptor beta chain was observed in a study of T cell responses to AZD1222 COVID-19 vaccine (dated by TCRdb to about 2021). Study-level background: TCR sequencing was performed for roughly 250 trial participants, of whom roughly 200 were given two doses of AZD1222 and approximately 25 were given two doses of MenACWY control vaccine. Enrollment into the trials was organized by age into subgroups of 18-55, 56-69 and 70-plus years, and those subgroups contained roughly 160, 29 and 62 TCR-sequenced participants, respectively. Overall study results and their limits: Reportedly, close to half of the unique spike-specific TCRs recognized epitopes lying outside the regions that are mutated in the B.1.351 and B.1.1.7 variants. The whole spike protein was spanned by vaccine-associated CD4 TCRs, and dominant responses were seen in regions 160-218 and 743-854. Participants were mostly white British and included more females than males, and it was suggested by the authors that clonal diversity may have been underestimated. Conclusions about previously exposed vaccinees are limited, since just six AZD1222 recipients were seropositive for SARS-CoV-2 at baseline. Spike-specific TCR breadth and depth rose significantly after two AZD1222 doses compared with day 0 and with MenACWY recipients. Because no day 14 peak-response samples were available, the repertoires could be characterized only after the peak T cell response. The 56-69-year group was small, and its depth increase did not reach significance, likely because of low power.

This specimen's time point label, per the study, means: about 28 days (+/-7) after the second vaccine dose. Because spike-specific TCR depth and breadth did not differ between the two schedules, AZD1222 recipients who got a second dose at roughly 4 weeks were pooled with those who got a second dose at roughly 12 weeks. Vaccinee samples came from UK trials COV001 and COV002, including a single-blind randomized controlled phase 2/3 trial of AZD1222 (ChAdOx1 nCoV-19) in healthy adults. Trial participant PBMC samples were collected at day 0 and day 28 after the second dose for TCRbeta chain sequencing. A note on this clone: Its binding antigen is unknown. Base quality data are lacking; no much larger clone is found one base away.

The CDR3 regions of human TCRbeta chains were subjected to immunosequencing. In the original analysis: Repertoire TCRs were checked for matches against a reference library of SARS-CoV-2-specific TCRs that had been generated using the MIRA antigen-specificity platform. Breadth was defined as the fraction of unique TCRs that were SARS-CoV-2-associated, and depth was defined as the fraction of total T cells that were SARS-CoV-2-associated. Using the MIRA data, every spike-specific TCR was mapped to the spike region that the TCR reacted to and assigned to either a CD4 or a CD8 class. Log10-transformed breadth and depth values were compared by one-way ANOVA with Sidak's multiple comparisons tests. This is the immuneACCESS table as TCRdb keeps it, with only in-frame sequences that have V and J called. A part of the clones is gone; compared with another copy, unresolved V genes explain less than half, and the rest is unexplained. The V and J calls and clone size were taken over from that table, and D and trimming were inferred from the DNA. In this sample the table shows about 120,000 clones, about 87% of which occur a single time. The ten largest clones take up almost 6.5% of the sample.

This sequence originates from an adult who received the AZD1222 COVID-19 vaccine. The starting material was peripheral blood, obtained 28 days after the second AZD1222 dose.

The nucleotides read TGCGCCAGCAGCTTGGAGAATACGCAGTATTTT. The resulting protein is CASSLENTQYF. The chain was built from TRBV5-1 and TRBJ2-3; the D gene lacks a confident call. V is pared back by 0 bases and J by 7 bases, with 3 bases lying between the germline termini. Looking up the germline V gene yields CDR1 SGHRS and CDR2 YFSETQ. The CDR3, cysteine through phenylalanine, is 11 amino acids long. Solely the CDR3 DNA is kept, with 33 bases framed from the first base.